This T cell receptor (beta chain) was identified during a study of T cell responses to AZD1222 COVID-19 vaccine. To note about this clone: Its matching antigen is unknown.

Study-wide results and limits: Regions 160-218 and 743-854 dominated among vaccine-associated CD4 TCRs spanning spike. The donor cohort was predominantly white British with a female majority, and clonal diversity may have been underestimated. No repertoire was sampled before or during the peak T cell response, only after it.

TCRdb keeps only in-frame clones here, not all; method: immunoSEQ multiplex PCR. The repertoire includes over 95,000 clones, approximately 91% of them detected once, and approximately 15% sits in the top ten. Per germline, CDR1 MNHNY and CDR2 SVGAGI (reference sequence). Trimming stripped 5 bases from V and 2 bases from J, with 16 bases between. CDR3 length: 17 amino acids. Whether given at about 4 or about 12 weeks, second doses were pooled. V and J are TRBV6-6 and TRBJ2-6; tentatively, D is TRBD2 (5 bases). The material was peripheral blood, obtained 28 days after the second AZD1222 dose. The sequence derives from an adult who received the AZD1222 COVID-19 vaccine. CDR3 sequence reads: CASSLGLSGTGANVLTF. The CDR3 region has the DNA TGTGCCAGCAGTCTTGGGCTCTCGGGGACTGGGGCCAACGTCCTGACTTTC.